Below are 11 T cell receptor beta chains sequenced from a single sample in a study of identical twins. TCRdb independently ran MiXCR on the 5' RACE reads; one entry per CDR3 protein. The repertoire holds over 200,000 distinct CDR3 sequences, with 6.5% to 8% as singletons. The same data also went into a second study, on T cells expressing NK-cell markers.

The sequenced sample consisted of CD8+ T cells sorted from blood. These receptors originate from a woman aged 18 to 35 in good health.

Ten or more counts support this clonotype. The gene calls are TRBV6-1 and TRBJ2-1, with 8 bases that match TRBD1. Per the germline V gene, CDR1 is MNHNS and CDR2 is SASEGT. J was trimmed by 4 bases and V by 5 bases; bases with no gene match: 7. The CDR3 is 15 amino acids. The chain's CDR3 is CASSTGGSPYNEQFF. The CDR3 DNA sequence: TGTGCCAGCAGTACAGGGGGATCTCCGTACAATGAGCAGTTCTTC.

This clonotype was seen many times. This chain uses TRBV27 with TRBJ2-7; 7 bases map to TRBD2. The CDR3 runs to 14 residues. The ends lost 4 bases at V and 2 bases at J; junction bases unmatched: 5. Per germline, CDR1 MNHEY and CDR2 SMNVEV (reference sequence). This CDR3 is CASSSTGGAYEQYF. Here the CDR3 DNA reads TGTGCCAGCAGTTCCACGGGGGGAGCCTACGAGCAGTACTTC.

The genes are TRBV7-9 and TRBJ2-1; D remains unclear. With 1 base removed from V and 4 bases from J, the gap between germline ends came to 11 bases. The CDR3 spans 15 residues. Germline CDR1 and CDR2: SEHNR and FQNEAQ (reference sequence). The CDR3 region has the DNA TGTGCCAGCAGCTTAGTGGGTGGCAGGTACAATGAGCAGTTCTTC. Its translation is CASSLVGGRYNEQFF. Combining the CDR3 with reference TRBV7-9 and TRBJ2-1 gives the whole variable domain DTGVSQNPRHKITKRGQNVTFRCDPISEHNRLYWYRQTLGQGPEFLTYFQNEAQLEKSRLLSDRFSAERPKGSFSTLEIQRTEQGDSAMYLCASSLVGGRYNEQFFGPGTRLTVL.

V usage is TRBV29-1 and J usage is TRBJ2-1, with 8 nucleotides matching TRBD2. The CDR3 loop spans 13 amino acids. Looked up from germline, CDR1 is SQVTM and CDR2 is ANQGSEA. With V trimmed by 4 bases and J by 7 bases, 6 bases remained unmatched. The CDR3 region is CSVVAGGSNEQFF. DNA for the CDR3: TGCAGCGTTGTGGCGGGAGGATCGAATGAGCAGTTCTTC.

J is TRBJ2-1 and V is TRBV9; 8 bases align to TRBD2. The CDR3 runs to 15 residues. V lost 3 bases and J lost 6; bases outside the gene matches: 8. The germline CDR1 and CDR2 sequences are SGDLS and YYNGEE. The CDR3 sequence: CASSATLAGLNEQFF. Written as DNA, the CDR3 is TGTGCCAGCAGCGCCACTCTAGCGGGCCTCAATGAGCAGTTCTTC.

V usage is TRBV12-3 or TRBV12-4 and J usage is TRBJ2-7, with 8 bases fitting TRBD2. V gave up 7 bases and J gave up 6 bases; unmatched junction bases: 8. The CDR3 covers 13 residues. CDR3 protein: CASKQAGALEQYF. The CDR3 DNA reads as TGTGCCAGCAAACAAGCGGGGGCTCTCGAGCAGTACTTC.

The chain uses TRBV7-2 and TRBJ2-7; no firm D call. CDR1 SGHTA and CDR2 FQGNSA come from the germline V gene. The CDR3 has 14 amino acids. The V end was cut by 2 bases, the J end by 3 bases, with 11 bases between. The CDR3 DNA is TGTGCCAGCAGCTTATCGGTCCCCAACTACGAGCAGTACTTC. This codes for CASSLSVPNYEQYF.

This clonotype was detected a few times. The chain recombines TRBV7-9 with TRBJ2-6; D possibly corresponds to TRBD2 (6 bases). The CDR3 consists of 16 residues. Germline CDR1 reads SEHNR; CDR2 reads FQNEAQ (reference sequence). V was trimmed by 5 bases and J by 0 bases, leaving 11 bases between them. Here the CDR3 DNA reads TGTGCCAGCAGCGGGTGGGGGGACTCTGGGGCCAACGTCCTGACTTTC. As protein: CASSGWGDSGANVLTF.

The genes are TRBV11-2 and TRBJ2-3, with 9 bases identical to TRBD2. From germline, CDR1 is SGHAT and CDR2 FQNNGV. Trimming at V came to 4 bases and at J to 4 bases, leaving 9 bases not matched to a gene. This CDR3 region has 16 residues. This CDR3 reads CASSSRGRAGADTQYF. In DNA, the CDR3 is TGTGCCAGCAGCTCCCGCGGGAGGGCCGGGGCAGATACGCAGTATTTT.

In this sample, this clonotype turned up a few times. The chain combines TRBV11-1 with TRBJ2-1; 7 bases are shared with TRBD2. CDR1 SGHAT and CDR2 FQDESV come from the germline V gene (reference sequence). The CDR3 is 21 residues long. V shed 4 bases and J 2 bases; nucleotides not matched to a gene: 23. The CDR3 DNA reads as TGTGCCAGCAGCTCCCTCGGGTCAGCGGGACCATTCCAAACTACCTACAATGAGCAGTTCTTC. Translation gives CASSSLGSAGPFQTTYNEQFF. Drawing the rest from reference TRBV11-1 and TRBJ2-1, the complete variable domain is EAEVAQSPRYKITEKSQAVAFWCDPISGHATLYWYRQILGQGPELLVQFQDESVVDDSQLPKDRFSAERLKGVDSTLKIQPAELGDSAMYLCASSSLGSAGPFQTTYNEQFFGPGTRLTVL.

This clonotype was observed a handful of times. This sequence joins TRBV5-4 and TRBJ1-1, with D unclear. V lost 2 bases to trimming and J lost 4 bases, with 12 bases between them. Per the germline V gene, CDR1 is SGHNT and CDR2 is YYREEE (reference sequence). The CDR3 is made up of 14 amino acids. In nucleotides, the CDR3 is TGTGCCAGCAGCTTCGACCGAGGCAGCACTGAAGCTTTCTTT. This gives the protein CASSFDRGSTEAFF. The entire variable domain, with the rest obtained from reference TRBV5-4 and TRBJ1-1, is as follows: ETGVTQSPTHLIKTRGQQVTLRCSSQSGHNTVSWYQQALGQGPQFIFQYYREEENGRGNFPPRFSGLQFPNYSSELNVNALELDDSALYLCASSFDRGSTEAFFGQGTRLTVV.